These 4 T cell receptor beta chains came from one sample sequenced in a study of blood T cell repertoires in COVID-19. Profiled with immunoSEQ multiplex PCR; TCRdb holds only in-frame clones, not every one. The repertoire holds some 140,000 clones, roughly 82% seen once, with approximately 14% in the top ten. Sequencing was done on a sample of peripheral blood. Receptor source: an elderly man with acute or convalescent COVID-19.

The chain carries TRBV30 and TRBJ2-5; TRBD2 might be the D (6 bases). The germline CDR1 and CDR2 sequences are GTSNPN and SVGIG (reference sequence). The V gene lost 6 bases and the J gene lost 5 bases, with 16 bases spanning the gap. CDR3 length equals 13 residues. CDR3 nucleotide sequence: TGTGCCTGCATGACTAGTTCAATGGAGACCCAGTACTTC. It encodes CACMTSSMETQYF.

CDR3 sequence (DNA): TGTGCCAGCAGTTATCAGCCGGGACAGGGAGGGGAGTACACAGATACGCAGTATTTT. This encodes CASSYQPGQGGEYTDTQYF. This chain joins TRBV6-8 and TRBJ2-3; 9 bases are a match to TRBD1. CDR3 length: 19 residues. Losses at the gene ends were 3 bases for V and 2 bases for J; bases not matched to a gene: 15. Germline CDR1 and CDR2: MNHGY and SAAAGT.

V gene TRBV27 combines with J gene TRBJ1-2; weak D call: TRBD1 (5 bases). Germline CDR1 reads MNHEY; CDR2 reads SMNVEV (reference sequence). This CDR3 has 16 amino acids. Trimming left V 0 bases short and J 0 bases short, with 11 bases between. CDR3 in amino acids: CASSLSTQTANYGYTF. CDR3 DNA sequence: TGTGCCAGCAGTTTATCGACACAGACAGCTAACTATGGCTACACCTTC.

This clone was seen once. CDR3 nucleotide sequence: TGTGCCAGCAGTTTACAGGGGAGGCAGTTCTTC. It specifies CASSLQGRQFF. The genes are TRBV6-5 and TRBJ2-1; TRBD1 matches 7 bases. The CDR3 is 11 amino acids. Per germline, CDR1 MNHEY and CDR2 SVGAGI. The V and J ends lost 4 bases and 12 bases, in that order; junction bases with no gene match: 3.